The rows below give T cell receptor beta chains drawn from one sample of a study of graft-versus-host responses after intestinal transplantation. Using immunoSEQ multiplex PCR, the repertoire was profiled, and TCRdb retains in-frame clones only, with some absent. The sample lists about 88,000 clones, 80% to 95% seen once, with about 0.28% in the top ten. Antigens for these TCRs are unknown. The specimen comprised unstimulated CD4+ T cells sorted from spleen or lymph node cells, sampled before intestinal transplant. Source of these receptors: a human donor who received an intestinal transplant. The CDR3 runs from the conserved cysteine through the conserved F or W. A D gene is named only where the DNA matches it firmly. A clone size is listed for some rows: how often the clone was seen (once, few, many), or a class if it is expanded.

CASSFGQGGQPQHF,TGTGCCAGCAGTTTCGGACAGGGCGGTCAGCCCCAGCATTTT,-,TRBV27,TRBD1,TRBJ1-5
CASSVPQGLDAFF,TGTGCCAGCAGTGTTCCCCAAGGGCTGGACGCTTTCTTT,-,TRBV28,-,TRBJ1-1
CASSTDKGQAYEQYF,TGTGCCAGCAGCACCGATAAGGGACAGGCCTACGAGCAGTACTTC,-,TRBV7-9,TRBD1,TRBJ2-7
CASSQVSDHTDTQYF,TGTGCCAGCAGCCAAGTAAGCGACCACACAGATACGCAGTATTTT,-,TRBV4-2,-,TRBJ2-3
CASSLGTSGTYEQYF,TGTGCCAGCAGCTTGGGGACTAGCGGTACCTACGAGCAGTACTTC,-,TRBV11-1,TRBD2,TRBJ2-7
CASSQESGGRTDTQYF,TGCGCCAGCAGCCAAGAGTCGGGAGGGCGGACAGATACGCAGTATTTT,-,TRBV4-1,TRBD2,TRBJ2-3
CASSLTPPSVEQFF,TGTGCCAGCAGCTTGACCCCCCCCTCCGTAGAGCAGTTCTTC,-,TRBV7-2,-,TRBJ2-1
CASSGPSYEQYF,TGTGCCAGTAGTGGGCCTTCCTACGAGCAGTACTTC,-,TRBV19,-,TRBJ2-7
CASSPQGHEQYF,TGTGCCAGCTCACCACAGGGCCACGAGCAGTACTTC,few,TRBV18,-,TRBJ2-7
CASSISGRAINEQFF,TGTGCCAGCAGTATTAGCGGGAGGGCCATCAATGAGCAGTTCTTC,once,TRBV27,TRBD2,TRBJ2-1
CSALSGRELFF,TGCAGTGCTCTATCTGGGCGGGAGCTGTTTTTT,-,TRBV20-1,-,TRBJ2-2
CASHVTGGQATEAFF,TGTGCCAGCCACGTTACAGGGGGACAGGCCACTGAAGCTTTCTTT,-,TRBV2,TRBD1,TRBJ1-1
CASSPFDRRGNTIYF,TGCGCCAGCAGCCCGTTTGACCGACGTGGAAACACCATATATTTT,-,TRBV5-1,-,TRBJ1-3
CASSLGTSYNEQFF,TGTGCCAGCAGCTTAGGAACGTCTTACAATGAGCAGTTCTTC,-,TRBV7-9,-,TRBJ2-1
CAWSGQGGGLFAGYTF,TGTGCCTGGAGTGGACAGGGTGGGGGCCTCTTCGCTGGCTACACCTTC,-,TRBV30,TRBD1,TRBJ1-2
CASSTRLLNTGELFF,TGTGCCAGCAGCACGCGTCTCCTGAACACCGGGGAGCTGTTTTTT,-,TRBV9,-,TRBJ2-2
CASTRIGPNEQFF,TGTGCCAGCACGCGGATAGGCCCCAATGAGCAGTTCTTC,-,TRBV7-9,-,TRBJ2-1
CARGTDDSNQPQHF,TGCGCCAGAGGGACAGACGATAGCAATCAGCCCCAGCATTTT,-,TRBV10-1,TRBD1,TRBJ1-5
CAISEGAMTVYEQYF,TGTGCCATCAGTGAGGGGGCGATGACGGTCTACGAGCAGTACTTC,-,TRBV10-3,-,TRBJ2-7
CASSSLGGSPLHF,TGTGCCAGCAGTTCCCTCGGCGGTTCACCCCTCCACTTT,-,TRBV6-5,-,TRBJ1-6
CASSPRDTNTGELFF,TGTGCCAGTAGTCCCCGGGACACAAACACCGGGGAGCTGTTTTTT,once,TRBV19,-,TRBJ2-2
CASLKGVRFYEQYF,TGTGCTAGCTTGAAGGGGGTGCGGTTCTACGAGCAGTACTTC,-,TRBV6-5,-,TRBJ2-7
CASRGPGWRQYF,TGTGCCAGTAGAGGTCCGGGTTGGCGGCAGTACTTC,-,TRBV19,-,TRBJ2-7
CASSFGGVNTEAFF,TGTGCCAGCAGCTTTGGTGGGGTGAACACTGAAGCTTTCTTT,-,TRBV5-6,-,TRBJ1-1
CASSKETTETQYF,TGTGCCAGCAGCAAAGAAACGACAGAGACCCAGTACTTC,-,TRBV21-1,-,TRBJ2-5
CASSWGQLNQPQHF,TGTGCCAGCAGTTGGGGACAGCTCAATCAGCCCCAGCATTTT,-,TRBV6-1,TRBD1,TRBJ1-5
CASSVRSSGANVLTF,TGTGCCAGCAGTGTCCGTTCCTCTGGGGCCAACGTCCTGACTTTC,-,TRBV14,-,TRBJ2-6
CASSWGTGEGQPQHF,TGCGCCAGCAGCTGGGGGACTGGGGAGGGGCAGCCCCAGCATTTT,-,TRBV5-1,-,TRBJ1-5
CASRSGPPYNEQFF,TGTGCCAGCCGTAGCGGACCTCCCTACAATGAGCAGTTCTTC,-,TRBV6-4,-,TRBJ2-1
CASSVYATDTQYF,TGTGCCAGCAGTGTGTACGCGACAGATACGCAGTATTTT,once,TRBV6-4,-,TRBJ2-3
CASSSLAGGIYNEQFF,TGTGCCAGCAGCTCCTTAGCGGGAGGCATTTACAATGAGCAGTTCTTC,-,TRBV7-3,TRBD2,TRBJ2-1
CASSRTSGYEQYF,TGTGCCAGCAGTCGGACTAGCGGATACGAGCAGTACTTC,few,TRBV6-5,TRBD2,TRBJ2-7
CASSSPVTGVVVDTQYF,TGCGCCAGCAGCTCGCCGGTGACAGGGGTAGTGGTAGATACGCAGTATTTT,-,TRBV5-1,TRBD1,TRBJ2-3
CASSFGTTDNEQFF,TGTGCCAGCAGCTTCGGGACTACCGACAATGAGCAGTTCTTC,medium-sized,TRBV7-2,TRBD2,TRBJ2-1
CAISESGTTNEKLFF,TGTGCCATCAGTGAGTCTGGGACAACTAATGAAAAACTGTTTTTT,few,TRBV10-3,-,TRBJ1-4
CASSYRREWAETQYF,TGTGCCAGCAGTTACCGGCGGGAGTGGGCTGAGACCCAGTACTTC,-,TRBV6-6,TRBD2,TRBJ2-5
CASRTAGYEQYF,TGTGCCAGCAGGACTGCGGGCTACGAGCAGTACTTC,-,TRBV27,-,TRBJ2-7
CASSLVRGGTGELFF,TGCGCCAGCAGCTTGGTCCGCGGCGGCACCGGGGAGCTGTTTTTT,few,TRBV5-1,-,TRBJ2-2
CASSSGHPGLAGLDGELFF,TGTGCCAGCAGTTCGGGCCACCCCGGACTAGCAGGGTTGGACGGGGAGCTGTTTTTT,-,TRBV27,TRBD2,TRBJ2-2
CSVEPRGTEAFF,TGCAGCGTTGAACCCAGGGGGACTGAAGCTTTCTTT,-,TRBV29-1,TRBD1,TRBJ1-1
CASSFSPTSGNTIYF,TGTGCCAGCAGTTTCTCGCCCACCTCTGGAAACACCATATATTTT,-,TRBV28,-,TRBJ1-3
CASSLGWELASYNEQFF,TGTGCCAGCAGCTTGGGTTGGGAACTAGCGTCCTACAATGAGCAGTTCTTC,-,TRBV7-9,TRBD2,TRBJ2-1
CASSLAALSAVSGNTIYF,TGCGCCAGCAGCTTGGCCGCCCTCTCAGCAGTCTCTGGAAACACCATATATTTT,-,TRBV5-1,-,TRBJ1-3
CAIRGDRGDTQYF,TGTGCCATCAGAGGAGACAGGGGAGATACGCAGTATTTT,-,TRBV10-3,TRBD1,TRBJ2-3
CASSTRTQNTIYF,TGTGCCAGCAGCACCAGGACTCAAAACACCATATATTTT,-,TRBV9,-,TRBJ1-3
CASSTRDRVNQPQHF,TGTGCCAGTAGTACCCGGGACAGGGTGAATCAGCCCCAGCATTTT,-,TRBV19,TRBD1,TRBJ1-5
CASSGGTSGRHNEQFF,TGCGCCAGCAGCGGGGGGACTAGCGGGAGGCACAATGAGCAGTTCTTC,-,TRBV5-1,TRBD2,TRBJ2-1
CASSENPGYEQYF,TGTGCCAGCAGTGAAAATCCAGGGTACGAGCAGTACTTC,-,TRBV2,-,TRBJ2-7
CASSRDRGRRETQYF,TGTGCCAGCAGTAGAGACAGGGGGAGGAGGGAGACCCAGTACTTC,-,TRBV6-1,TRBD1,TRBJ2-5
CASSFGATDYGYTF,TGTGCCAGCAGTTTCGGTGCTACGGACTATGGCTACACCTTC,-,TRBV28,-,TRBJ1-2